This T cell receptor (beta chain) was identified during a study of molecular identifiers for immune sequencing clone quantification. The study, taken as a whole, reports: Naive cells had under 1% of molecules in clones above 20 RNA copies, effectors over 97%. Molecules of identical TCR sharing a barcode could underestimate highly expanded clone sizes.

In this sample, this clonotype turned up many times. Its specificity is unknown. Germline V gene lookup returns CDR1 SNHLY and CDR2 FYNNEI. V dropped 6 bases and J dropped 4 bases, with 13 bases sitting between them. This CDR3 has 14 residues. Previously described methods with listed TCR primers produced the bulk TCR libraries. One entry per CDR3 protein results from TCRdb running MiXCR on the PCR reads. The repertoire consists of 30,000 to 40,000 distinct CDR3 sequences, with under 20% occurring once and the leading ten covering approximately 1.2%. The rearrangement links TRBV2 to TRBJ2-1; TRBD1 might be the D (5 bases). The TCR comes from a human donor in good health. Some libraries in this study had Jurkat cell RNA spiked in. The sample was naive CD8+ T cells from blood, with Jurkat cell RNA spiked in. Subset here: FACS-sorted CD8+CD4-CCR7+CD45RA+ naive T cells. The CDR3 nucleotides read TGTGCCAGCAGGGAGACAGACAATTACAATGAGCAGTTCTTC. Its protein is CASRETDNYNEQFF.